This T cell receptor beta chain was identified in a study of CD8 T cells in Susac syndrome. Random hexamers served to reverse transcribe about 0.45 to 1 ug RNA. TCRdb re-called the immunoSEQ multiplex PCR reads through MiXCR, storing one row per CDR3 protein. The top ten clones hold 0.075% to 0.095% of a sample with some 220,000 distinct CDR3 sequences, 95% of them seen once. Germline V lookup: CDR1 SQVTM, CDR2 ANQGSEA. V gave up 6 bases and J gave up 1 base, with 24 bases separating them. This CDR3 has 18 amino acids. The sample comprised CD4+ T cells from PBMCs. The source is a human donor with multiple sclerosis. The chain has TRBV29-1 and TRBJ2-2, with D possibly being TRBD2 (5 bases). Written as DNA, the CDR3 is TGCAGCGTCGGGATAAGAAGCAAGACACCTTTGAACACCGGGGAGCTGTTTTTT. As protein: CSVGIRSKTPLNTGELFF.